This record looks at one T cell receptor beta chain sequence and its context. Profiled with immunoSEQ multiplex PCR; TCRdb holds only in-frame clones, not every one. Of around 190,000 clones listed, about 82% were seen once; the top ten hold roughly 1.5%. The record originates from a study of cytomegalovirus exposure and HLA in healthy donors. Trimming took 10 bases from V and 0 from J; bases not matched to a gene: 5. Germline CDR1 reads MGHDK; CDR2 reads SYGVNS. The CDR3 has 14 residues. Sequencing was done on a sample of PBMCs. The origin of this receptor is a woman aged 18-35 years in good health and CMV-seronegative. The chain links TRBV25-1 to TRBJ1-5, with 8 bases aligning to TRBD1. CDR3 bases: TGTGCCACCTCGACAGGGGATAGCAATCAGCCCCAGCATTTT. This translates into CATSTGDSNQPQHF. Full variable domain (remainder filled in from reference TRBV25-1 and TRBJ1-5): EADIYQTPRYLVIGTGKKITLECSQTMGHDKMYWYQQDPGMELHLIHYSYGVNSTEKGDLSSESTVSRIRTEHFPLTLESARPSHTSQYLCATSTGDSNQPQHFGDGTRLSIL.